Listed below are T cell receptor beta chains from one sample, sequenced in a study of T cells in Graves' hyperthyroidism and ophthalmopathy. TCRdb called the multiplex PCR reads again in MiXCR, with one record for every CDR3 protein. The data contain hundreds of thousands of distinct CDR3 sequences, 15% to 20% of them singletons. Sequencing was performed on blood. The receptors were sampled from a man in his forties or fifties with Graves' ophthalmopathy. The CDR3 runs from the conserved cysteine through the conserved F or W. A D gene is named only where the DNA matches it firmly. Not all rows give a size; the values are once, few, many and, for expanded clones, a class.

v_call	clone_size	j_call	d_call	cdr3_aa	cdr3_nt
TRBV27	many	TRBJ2-3	-	CASSLRRTDTQYF	TGTGCCAGCAGTTTAAGGCGCACAGATACGCAGTATTTT
TRBV7-9	few	TRBJ2-3	-	CASSLVDRSPDTQYF	TGTGCCAGCAGCTTAGTAGATCGTTCCCCAGATACGCAGTATTTT
TRBV6-1	few	TRBJ2-3	-	CASSLELYTDTQYF	TGTGCCAGCAGTCTTGAGCTGTACACAGATACGCAGTATTTT
TRBV20-1	-	TRBJ2-7	TRBD2	CSASSLGLARRQYF	TGCAGTGCTTCCTCCCTGGGACTAGCGCGAAGGCAGTACTTC
TRBV19	few	TRBJ2-5	TRBD1	CASQTGTGVGGTQYF	TGTGCCAGCCAAACCGGGACAGGGGTCGGGGGGACCCAGTACTTC
TRBV5-1	-	TRBJ2-3	-	CASSLGQPGDTQYF	TGCGCCAGCAGCTTGGGTCAGCCCGGGGATACGCAGTATTTT
TRBV20-1	few	TRBJ2-1	-	CSARSRVRERNEQFF	TGCAGTGCTCGCTCGCGTGTCAGGGAGCGGAATGAGCAGTTCTTC
TRBV29-1	few	TRBJ1-1	-	CSVQHTLNTEAFF	TGCAGCGTTCAACATACCCTGAACACTGAAGCTTTCTTT
TRBV11-2	many	TRBJ1-2	-	CASSLGDVLLRSGYTF	TGTGCCAGCAGCTTGGGGGACGTCCTACTTCGATCTGGCTACACCTTC
TRBV30	many	TRBJ1-2	-	CAWSARGQTRGLDYGYTF	TGTGCCTGGAGTGCCCGGGGTCAAACCCGGGGGCTGGACTATGGCTACACCTTC
TRBV27	-	TRBJ1-1	-	CASSPRQYTEAFF	TGTGCCAGCAGTCCTAGACAGTACACTGAAGCTTTCTTT
TRBV7-9	many	TRBJ1-2	TRBD1	CASSLVLGTGHYGYTF	TGTGCCAGCAGCTTAGTTCTTGGGACAGGCCACTATGGCTACACCTTC
TRBV28	-	TRBJ1-1	TRBD1	CASNIDRGRAEAFF	TGTGCCAGCAACATCGACAGGGGTAGGGCTGAAGCTTTCTTT
TRBV18	-	TRBJ2-3	TRBD2	CASSPIQREGDTQYF	TGTGCCAGCTCACCAATCCAGCGGGAGGGAGATACGCAGTATTTT
TRBV30	many	TRBJ1-1	-	CAWIGNTEAFF	TGTGCCTGGATCGGGAACACTGAAGCTTTCTTT
TRBV13	many	TRBJ2-7	-	CASSTGQTYEQYF	TGTGCCAGCAGCACCGGACAGACCTACGAGCAGTACTTC
TRBV2	-	TRBJ2-3	-	CATSPPVGDTQYF	TGTGCCACCAGTCCCCCAGTCGGAGATACGCAGTATTTT
TRBV18	-	TRBJ2-7	-	CASSPTRDEQYF	TGTGCCAGCTCACCAACTAGGGACGAGCAGTACTTC
TRBV11-2	many	TRBJ2-5	-	CASSLSRGEETQYF	TGTGCCAGCAGCTTAAGCAGGGGCGAGGAGACCCAGTACTTC
TRBV5-1	-	TRBJ1-1	-	CASSRQWANTEAFF	TGCGCCAGCAGCCGACAGTGGGCGAACACTGAAGCTTTCTTT
TRBV2	-	TRBJ2-5	-	CASSARGPSNGAQYF	TGTGCCAGCAGTGCCCGTGGACCCTCGAATGGGGCCCAGTACTTC
TRBV13	many	TRBJ1-1	-	CASSPPSGAGMNTEAFF	TGTGCCAGCAGCCCCCCGTCGGGGGCAGGGATGAACACTGAAGCTTTCTTT
TRBV28	many	TRBJ2-1	-	CASSLMAGHSYNEQFF	TGTGCCAGCAGTTTGATGGCGGGACACTCCTACAATGAGCAGTTCTTC
TRBV9	-	TRBJ1-4	-	CASSARRADGEKLFF	TGTGCCAGCAGCGCCCGTAGGGCTGATGGTGAAAAACTGTTTTTT
TRBV5-4	-	TRBJ1-2	TRBD1	CASSSNTGGRGYTF	TGTGCCAGCAGCTCCAACACAGGGGGTCGGGGCTACACCTTC
TRBV20-1	few	TRBJ2-2	-	CSARGWEANTGELFF	TGCAGTGCCAGGGGGTGGGAGGCGAACACCGGGGAGCTGTTTTTT
TRBV6-2/TRBV6-3	many	TRBJ2-7	-	CASSGYSYEQYF	TGTGCCAGCAGTGGGTATTCGTACGAGCAGTACTTC
TRBV12-3/TRBV12-4	few	TRBJ1-5	-	CASSTRRGNQPQHF	TGTGCCAGCAGTACACGACGGGGCAATCAGCCCCAGCATTTT
TRBV6-1	-	TRBJ2-3	TRBD2	CASSSGSANTQYF	TGTGCCAGCTCAAGCGGGAGTGCAAATACGCAGTATTTT
TRBV11-3	few	TRBJ1-1	TRBD1	CASSLEGATGLNTEAFF	TGTGCCAGCAGCTTAGAGGGGGCGACAGGGCTGAACACTGAAGCTTTCTTT
TRBV28	many	TRBJ1-5	-	CASNPHGNKPQHF	TGTGCCAGCAACCCCCACGGCAATAAGCCCCAGCATTTT
TRBV12-3/TRBV12-4	many	TRBJ2-7	-	CASSWTLLEQYF	TGTGCCAGCAGCTGGACCCTCTTAGAGCAGTACTTC
TRBV24-1	few	TRBJ2-6	-	CATSDSGTGANVLTF	TGTGCCACCAGTGATTCGGGGACTGGGGCCAACGTCCTGACTTTC
TRBV5-1	-	TRBJ2-7	TRBD2	CASTPSGLAGYEQYF	TGCGCCAGCACACCCTCAGGACTAGCGGGGTACGAGCAGTACTTC
TRBV5-1	many	TRBJ2-7	-	CASSPRDASYEQYF	TGCGCCAGCAGTCCCCGGGATGCATCCTACGAGCAGTACTTC
TRBV2	many	TRBJ2-7	-	CASSAGTSYEQYF	TGTGCCAGCAGTGCCGGGACCTCATACGAGCAGTACTTC
TRBV6-4	few	TRBJ1-5	-	CASRGRENNQPQHF	TGTGCCAGCAGGGGGAGGGAGAACAATCAGCCCCAGCATTTT
TRBV20-1	-	TRBJ2-5	-	CSARGTRWETQYF	TGCAGTGCTAGAGGAACGCGGTGGGAGACCCAGTACTTC
TRBV11-3	few	TRBJ2-5	TRBD1	CASSPGTGHPQETQYF	TGTGCCAGCAGCCCCGGGACAGGGCACCCTCAAGAGACCCAGTACTTC
TRBV7-3	many	TRBJ2-2	-	CASSLPGPTGELFF	TGTGCCAGCAGCTTGCCAGGCCCCACCGGGGAGCTGTTTTTT
TRBV12-3/TRBV12-4	-	TRBJ1-2	-	CASIRGRRGAYGYTF	TGTGCCAGCATAAGAGGACGGAGGGGGGCTTATGGCTACACCTTC
TRBV29-1	few	TRBJ2-1	-	CSVEESSSSYNEQFF	TGCAGCGTTGAAGAATCTTCGAGCTCCTACAATGAGCAGTTCTTC
TRBV7-9	-	TRBJ2-3	TRBD2	CASSPGGGRARGTDTQYF	TGTGCCAGCAGCCCCGGGGGGGGGCGTGCGCGGGGAACAGATACGCAGTATTTT
TRBV9	-	TRBJ2-1	TRBD2	CASSVETSGSGPPTIHSYNEQFF	TGTGCCAGCAGCGTAGAGACTAGCGGGAGTGGCCCGCCCACAATCCACTCCTACAATGAGCAGTTCTTC
TRBV30	many	TRBJ2-7	-	CAWGNYEQYF	TGTGCCTGGGGGAACTACGAGCAGTACTTC
TRBV7-2	once	TRBJ2-5	TRBD1	CASSLVTLRDRGVNQETQYF	TGTGCCAGCAGCTTAGTGACCCTAAGGGACAGGGGAGTAAACCAAGAGACCCAGTACTTC